This paragraph reports one T cell receptor beta chain. Recruited during active infection, patients (from Seattle) were subsequently followed longitudinally. These data are taken from a study of blood T cell repertoires in COVID-19. Study in general: Sources were T cells, B-cell-depleted T cells, or PBMCs; the material itself was cDNA or gDNA.

Authors' methods: Amplification of reference gene primers was used by the study to estimate nucleated cell counts. Using immunoSEQ multiplex PCR, the repertoire was profiled, and TCRdb retains in-frame clones only, with some absent. The V and J calls and the clone size are those of that table, but D and trimming were determined from the DNA. Of under 200,000 clones in the sample, roughly 80% were seen once. V lost 4 bases, J lost 5 bases, and 21 bases lay in between. This CDR3 is built from 18 residues. Per germline, CDR1 LGHDT and CDR2 YNNKEL (reference sequence). The sequenced sample consisted of peripheral blood. This chain connects TRBV3-1 (or the pseudogene TRBV3-2) to TRBJ1-6, with D tentatively TRBD1 (6 bases). The TCR originated in a woman in her fifties or sixties with COVID-19, enrolled during active disease. The CDR3 loop is CASSPYRAHSPNNSPLHF. The CDR3 nucleotides read TGTGCCAGCAGCCCTTACAGGGCCCACTCCCCCAATAATTCACCCCTCCACTTT.